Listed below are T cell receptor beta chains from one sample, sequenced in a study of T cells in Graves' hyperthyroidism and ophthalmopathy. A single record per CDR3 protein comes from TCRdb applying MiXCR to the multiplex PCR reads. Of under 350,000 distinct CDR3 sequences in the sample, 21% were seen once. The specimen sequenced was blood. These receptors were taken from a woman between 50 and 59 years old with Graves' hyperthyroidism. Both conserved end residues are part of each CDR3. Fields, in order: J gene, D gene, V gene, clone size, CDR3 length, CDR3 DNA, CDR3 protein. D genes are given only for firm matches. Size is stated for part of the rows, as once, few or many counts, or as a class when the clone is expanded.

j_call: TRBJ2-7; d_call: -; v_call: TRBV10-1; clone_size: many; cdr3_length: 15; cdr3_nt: TGCGCCAGCCAACGGGCCACAGGGCAGGCCTACGAGCAGTACTTC; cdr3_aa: CASQRATGQAYEQYF
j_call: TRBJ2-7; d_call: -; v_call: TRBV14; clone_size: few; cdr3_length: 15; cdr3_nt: TGTGCCAGCAGCCGTTATAACAGGAACGGGTACGAGCAGTACTTC; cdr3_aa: CASSRYNRNGYEQYF
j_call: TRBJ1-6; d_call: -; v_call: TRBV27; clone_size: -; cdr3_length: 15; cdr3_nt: TGTGCCAGCAAGGGGGGGGGAACCTATAATTCACCCCTCCACTTT; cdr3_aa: CASKGGGTYNSPLHF
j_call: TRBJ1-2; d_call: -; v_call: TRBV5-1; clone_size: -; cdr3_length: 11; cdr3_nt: TGCGCCAGCAGCTGGCCGGGAGGCTACACCTTC; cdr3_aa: CASSWPGGYTF
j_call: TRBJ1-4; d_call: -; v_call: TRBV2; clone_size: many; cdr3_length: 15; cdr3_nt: TGTGCCAGCAGTGAAGAAGGGGGGAGGAATGAAAAACTGTTTTTT; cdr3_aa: CASSEEGGRNEKLFF
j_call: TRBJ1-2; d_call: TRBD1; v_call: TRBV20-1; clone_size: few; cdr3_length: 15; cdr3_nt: TGCAGTGCTAGAGCCGGGACAGGGTCATTCTATGGCTACACCTTC; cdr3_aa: CSARAGTGSFYGYTF
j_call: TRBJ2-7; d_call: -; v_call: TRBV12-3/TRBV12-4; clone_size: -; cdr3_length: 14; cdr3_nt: TGTGCCAGCAGTCTTAGCTGGAGCTCCTACGAGCAGTACTTC; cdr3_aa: CASSLSWSSYEQYF
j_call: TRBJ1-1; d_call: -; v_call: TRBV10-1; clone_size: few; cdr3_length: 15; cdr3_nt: TGCGCCAGCAGTGAGTTTAGTGGGAGTTATACTGAAGCTTTCTTT; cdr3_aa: CASSEFSGSYTEAFF
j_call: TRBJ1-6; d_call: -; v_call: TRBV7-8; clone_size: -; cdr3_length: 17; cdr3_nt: TGTGCCAGCAGCCGGGCGGGGGCCATATCCTATAATTCACCCCTCCACTTT; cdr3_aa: CASSRAGAISYNSPLHF
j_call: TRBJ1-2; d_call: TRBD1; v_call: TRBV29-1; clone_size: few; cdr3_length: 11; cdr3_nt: TGCAGCGTTGGACAGGGCTATGGCTACACCTTC; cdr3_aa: CSVGQGYGYTF
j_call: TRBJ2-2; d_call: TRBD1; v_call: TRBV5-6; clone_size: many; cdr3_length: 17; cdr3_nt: TGTGCCAGCATCACGCGGCGAAGGGGGCAGTACACCGGGGAGCTGTTTTTT; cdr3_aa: CASITRRRGQYTGELFF
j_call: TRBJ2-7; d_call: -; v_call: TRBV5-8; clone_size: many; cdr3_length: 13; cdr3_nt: TGTGCCAGCAGCTTGAACCAGGGGTACGAGCAGTACTTC; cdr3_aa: CASSLNQGYEQYF
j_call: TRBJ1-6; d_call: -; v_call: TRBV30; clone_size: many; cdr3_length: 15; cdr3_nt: TGTGCCACATTACGGGGGACGGGATATAATTCACCCCTCCACTTT; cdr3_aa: CATLRGTGYNSPLHF
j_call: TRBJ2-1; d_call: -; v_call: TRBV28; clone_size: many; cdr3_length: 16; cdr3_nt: TGTGCCAGCAGACCCGCCCAGGGCAGTACCTACAATGAGCAGTTCTTC; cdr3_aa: CASRPAQGSTYNEQFF
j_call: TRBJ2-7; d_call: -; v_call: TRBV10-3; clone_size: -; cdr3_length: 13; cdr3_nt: TGTGCCATCAGTGAGGCAACTAGCTTCGAGCAGTACTTC; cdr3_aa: CAISEATSFEQYF
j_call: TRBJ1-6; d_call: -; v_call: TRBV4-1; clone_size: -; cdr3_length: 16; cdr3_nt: TGCGCCAGCAGCCAAGAGTATCCCGGGGGTGATTCACCCCTCCACTTT; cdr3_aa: CASSQEYPGGDSPLHF
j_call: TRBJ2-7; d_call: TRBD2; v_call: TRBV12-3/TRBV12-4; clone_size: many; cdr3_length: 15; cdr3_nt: TGTGCCAGCAGTTTTGATCTAGCGGGAGGGTATGAGCAGTACTTC; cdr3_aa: CASSFDLAGGYEQYF
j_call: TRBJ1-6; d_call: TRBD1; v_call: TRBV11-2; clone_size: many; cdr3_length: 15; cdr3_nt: TGTGCCAGCAGCTCCCTTACAGGGGTTAATTCACCCCTCCACTTT; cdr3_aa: CASSSLTGVNSPLHF
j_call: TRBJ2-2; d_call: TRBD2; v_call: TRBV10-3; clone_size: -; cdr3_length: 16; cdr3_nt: TGTGCCATCAGTGGACTAGCGGGAGTTTCCGCCGGGGAGCTGTTTTTT; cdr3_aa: CAISGLAGVSAGELFF
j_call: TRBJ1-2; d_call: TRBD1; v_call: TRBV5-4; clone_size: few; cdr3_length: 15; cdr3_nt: TGTGCCAGCAGCGGCTGGGACAGGGTTAACTATGGCTACACCTTC; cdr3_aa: CASSGWDRVNYGYTF
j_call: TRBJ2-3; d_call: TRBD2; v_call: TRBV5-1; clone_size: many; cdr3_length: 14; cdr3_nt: TGCGCCAGCAGTCGGACTAGCGGGGCAGATACGCAGTATTTT; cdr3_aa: CASSRTSGADTQYF
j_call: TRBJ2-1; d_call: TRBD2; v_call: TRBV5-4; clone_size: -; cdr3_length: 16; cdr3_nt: TGTGCCAGCAGCTCGGGTCGCGGGAGCTCCTACAATGAGCAGTTCTTC; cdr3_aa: CASSSGRGSSYNEQFF
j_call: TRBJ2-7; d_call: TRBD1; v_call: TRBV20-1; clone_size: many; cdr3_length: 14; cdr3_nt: TGCAGTGCTGGGAGACAGGGTCCGAGGAACGAGCAGTACTTC; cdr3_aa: CSAGRQGPRNEQYF
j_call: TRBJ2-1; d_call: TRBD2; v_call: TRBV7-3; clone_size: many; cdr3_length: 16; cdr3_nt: TGTGCCAGCAGCGGCCTACTAGCGGGACACTACAATGAGCAGTTCTTC; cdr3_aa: CASSGLLAGHYNEQFF
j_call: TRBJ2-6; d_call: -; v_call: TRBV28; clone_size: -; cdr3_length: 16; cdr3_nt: TGTGCCAGCAGTTTTAGCGAACAGCGAATCCGCAACGTCCTGACTTTC; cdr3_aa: CASSFSEQRIRNVLTF
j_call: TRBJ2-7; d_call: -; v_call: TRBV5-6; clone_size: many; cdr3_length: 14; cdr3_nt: TGTGCCAGCAGCTTGGGGCATAACTACTACGAGCAGTACTTC; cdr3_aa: CASSLGHNYYEQYF
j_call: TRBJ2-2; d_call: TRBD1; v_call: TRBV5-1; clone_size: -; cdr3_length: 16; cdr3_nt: TGCGCCAGCAGCTTAAGGGGGCTAGGGAACACCGGGGAGCTGTTTTTT; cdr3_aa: CASSLRGLGNTGELFF
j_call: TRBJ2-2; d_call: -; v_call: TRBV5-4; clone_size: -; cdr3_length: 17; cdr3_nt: TGTGCCAGCAGCTTGGGGATAGGCGTGGGGTTCGGCGGGGAGCTGTTTTTT; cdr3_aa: CASSLGIGVGFGGELFF
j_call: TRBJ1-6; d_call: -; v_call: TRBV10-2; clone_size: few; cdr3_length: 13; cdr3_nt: TGCGCCAGCAAAGGTTTGGATAATTCACCCCTCCACTTT; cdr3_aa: CASKGLDNSPLHF
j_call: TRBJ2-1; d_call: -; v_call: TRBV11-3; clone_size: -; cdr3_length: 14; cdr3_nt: TGTGCCAGCAGCTTAGTCGGAGGCCAAGCGGAGCAGTTCTTC; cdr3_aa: CASSLVGGQAEQFF
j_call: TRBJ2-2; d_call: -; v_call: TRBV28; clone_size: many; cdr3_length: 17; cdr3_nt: TGTGCCAGCAGTTTCCTCCGGAGGGCGAGAGGCACCGGGGAGCTGTTTTTT; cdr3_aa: CASSFLRRARGTGELFF
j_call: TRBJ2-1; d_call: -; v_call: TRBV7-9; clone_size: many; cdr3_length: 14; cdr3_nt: TGTGCCAGCACTCGGGACTCTTTCTACAATGAGCAGTTCTTC; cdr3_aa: CASTRDSFYNEQFF
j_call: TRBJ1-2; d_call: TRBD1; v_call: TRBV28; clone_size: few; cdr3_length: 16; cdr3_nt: TGTGCCAGCAGTTTACCCGGGACAGGGGATAACTATGGCTACACCTTC; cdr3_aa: CASSLPGTGDNYGYTF
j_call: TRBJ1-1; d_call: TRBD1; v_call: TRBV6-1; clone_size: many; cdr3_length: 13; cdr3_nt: TGTGCCAGCAGTCGGGACAGGTACACTGAAGCTTTCTTT; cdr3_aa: CASSRDRYTEAFF
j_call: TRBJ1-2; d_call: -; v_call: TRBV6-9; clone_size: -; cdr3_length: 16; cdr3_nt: TGTGCCAGCAGTTCAGCGACCAGGACCGCTAACTATGGCTACACCTTC; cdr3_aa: CASSSATRTANYGYTF
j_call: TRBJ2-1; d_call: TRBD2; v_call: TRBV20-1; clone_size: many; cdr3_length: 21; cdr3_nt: TGCAGTGCTGAGAGCCTAACCGGGACTAGCGGGAGGGCCGTCCCCTACAATGAGCAGTTCTTC; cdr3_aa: CSAESLTGTSGRAVPYNEQFF
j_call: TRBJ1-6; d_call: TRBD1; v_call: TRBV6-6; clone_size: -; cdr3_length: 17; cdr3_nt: TGTGCCAGCAGTTACTCGACTCCGGGACAGTATAATTCACCCCTCCACTTT; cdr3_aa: CASSYSTPGQYNSPLHF